These 19 T cell receptor beta chains were all obtained from the same sample, sequenced in a study of blood T cell repertoires in COVID-19. Assay: immunoSEQ multiplex PCR; the TCRdb copy retains only in-frame clones and omits some. Of 150,000 to 200,000 clones in the sample, around four fifths are singletons; the top ten hold under 5.5%. Sequencing used peripheral blood. Receptor source: a young woman with acute or convalescent COVID-19.

V gene TRBV19 combines with J gene TRBJ2-1; 7 bases align to TRBD2. This CDR3 has 14 residues. V was pared by 5 bases and J by 2 bases, with 3 bases of the junction left unmatched. Germline V gene sequence: CDR1 LNHDA, CDR2 SQIVND (reference sequence). CDR3 in DNA: TGTGCCAGTAGTTGGCTAGCGGCCTACAATGAGCAGTTCTTC. Protein sequence: CASSWLAAYNEQFF.

There are a few counts of this clone. This chain links TRBV7-9 with TRBJ1-3, with 7 bases that match TRBD1. From germline, CDR1 is SEHNR and CDR2 FQNEAQ (reference sequence). The CDR3 consists of 15 residues. V shed 1 base, J shed 4 bases, and the junction held 4 bases outside the gene matches. The CDR3 sequence: CASSLEGAQGNTIYF. The CDR3 nucleotides read TGTGCCAGCAGCTTAGAGGGGGCGCAAGGAAACACCATATATTTT.

The chain links TRBV11-1 to TRBJ2-3; D is perhaps TRBD1 (6 bases). The germline V gene has CDR1 SGHAT and CDR2 FQDESV (reference sequence). V lost 0 bases to trimming and J lost 4 bases, with 11 bases between them. This CDR3 has 15 residues. CDR3 region: CASSLAQGTADTQYF. In DNA, the CDR3 is TGTGCCAGCAGCTTAGCCCAGGGGACGGCAGATACGCAGTATTTT.

The rearrangement links TRBV28 to TRBJ2-5, with 8 bases matching TRBD1. This CDR3 is 15 amino acids long. Per the germline V gene, CDR1 is MDHEN and CDR2 is SYDVKM. After removal of 5 bases from V and 4 bases from J, the junction contained 9 bases not matched to a gene. CDR3 loop: CASSPQGGLGETQYF. CDR3 nucleotides: TGTGCCAGCAGTCCACAGGGGGGATTAGGAGAGACCCAGTACTTC.

This sequence joins TRBV30 and TRBJ2-2, with 8 bases lining up with TRBD2. In germline, CDR1 is GTSNPN, CDR2 SVGIG (reference sequence). This CDR3 comprises 16 residues. V trimming: 3 bases; J trimming: 6 bases; junction bases outside the gene matches: 12. The CDR3 loop is CAWRTPGLVGAGELFF. In DNA, the CDR3 is TGTGCCTGGAGAACGCCGGGACTAGTAGGTGCCGGGGAGCTGTTTTTT.

The J gene is TRBJ2-5, the V gene TRBV25-1; 8 bases line up with TRBD1. Germline V gene data show CDR1 as MGHDK and CDR2 as SYGVNS. The CDR3 runs to 13 residues. Trimming removed 6 bases from V and 1 base from J; junction bases left unmatched: 1. The CDR3 spells CASRDRGQETQYF. The CDR3 DNA reads TGTGCCAGCAGAGACAGGGGCCAAGAGACCCAGTACTTC. Supplemented by reference TRBV25-1 and TRBJ2-5, the full variable domain reads EADIYQTPRYLVIGTGKKITLECSQTMGHDKMYWYQQDPGMELHLIHYSYGVNSTEKGDLSSESTVSRIRTEHFPLTLESARPSHTSQYLCASRDRGQETQYFGPGTRLLVL.

V gene TRBV6-5 combines with J gene TRBJ2-2, with a weak D call TRBD1 (5 bases). The V gene's germline CDR1 is MNHEY and CDR2 SVGAGI. The CDR3 is 12 residues long. Deletions cut 6 bases from V and 6 bases from J, with 8 bases between. The CDR3: CASSQGAGELFF. CDR3 DNA sequence: TGTGCCAGCAGCCAGGGCGCCGGGGAGCTGTTTTTT.

This clone appeared a few times. This chain joins TRBV19 and TRBJ2-5; D ambiguous. Germline V gene sequence: CDR1 LNHDA, CDR2 SQIVND (reference sequence). The V and J ends lost 5 bases and 5 bases respectively, with 9 bases between them. The CDR3 runs 12 residues. CDR3 DNA sequence: TGTGCCAGTAGTCCCGGGTCCGAGACCCAGTACTTC. It translates to CASSPGSETQYF. Full variable domain (remainder filled in from reference TRBV19 and TRBJ2-5): DGGITQSPKYLFRKEGQNVTLSCEQNLNHDAMYWYRQDPGQGLRLIYYSQIVNDFQKGDIAEGYSVSREKKESFPLTVTSAQKNPTAFYLCASSPGSETQYFGPGTRLLVL.

J is TRBJ2-3 and V is TRBV5-4, with D perhaps matching TRBD1 (6 bases). V lost 0 bases to trimming and J lost 4 bases, with 6 bases between them. CDR3 size: 13 residues. Germline V gene data show CDR1 as SGHNT and CDR2 as YYREEE (reference sequence). The CDR3 bases are TGTGCCAGCAGCTTGGGGGGGCCAGATACGCAGTATTTT. Its protein product is CASSLGGPDTQYF.

The V and J genes are TRBV5-3 and TRBJ2-3, with 10 positions matching TRBD2. TRBV5-3 is identified as an open reading frame with a role that is uncertain. V lost 0 bases, J lost 0 bases, and 22 bases stayed unmatched. The CDR3 covers 23 residues. The DNA for the CDR3 is TGTGCCAGAAGCTTGGCAATTCCCCGAACAATCTTAGCGGGGGGCCCGAGCACAGATACGCAGTATTTT. Encoded protein: CARSLAIPRTILAGGPSTDTQYF.

The chain recombines TRBV6-2 or TRBV6-3 with TRBJ1-5, with TRBD1 matching over 7 bases. Per the germline V gene, CDR1 is MNHEY and CDR2 is SVGEGT. The V gene end was trimmed by 5 bases and the J gene end by 1 base; junction bases not matched to a gene: 11. The CDR3 is 17 residues long. In DNA, the CDR3 is TGTGCCAGCAGTCAAGACAGGGTAAGTGGGAGCAATCAGCCCCAGCATTTT. It yields the protein CASSQDRVSGSNQPQHF.

This rearrangement joins TRBV19 to TRBJ2-4; 7 nucleotides align to TRBD1. CDR1 is LNHDA and CDR2 is SQIVND in the germline V gene (reference sequence). This CDR3 is 19 amino acids long. V lost 0 bases and J lost 1; bases outside the gene matches: 12. DNA for the CDR3: TGTGCCAGTAGTATAGATTGGGGGACCCCGGACAGGGCCAAAAACATTCAGTACTTC. It yields the protein CASSIDWGTPDRAKNIQYF.

The rearrangement links TRBV6-4 to TRBJ2-3; TRBD2 is a possible D gene (6 bases). CDR3 length: 15 residues. CDR1 and CDR2 (germline): MRHNA, SNTAGT. Trimming removed 2 bases at V and 0 bases at J, with 9 bases between. The CDR3 sequence is CASSDGGTSTDTQYF. CDR3 in DNA: TGTGCCAGCAGTGACGGTGGGACTAGCACAGATACGCAGTATTTT.

The chain couples TRBV19 to TRBJ1-4, with a weak D call TRBD1 (6 bases). Germline V gives CDR1 LNHDA, CDR2 SQIVND (reference sequence). The CDR3 extends over 14 amino acids. The ends were cut back, 6 bases at V and 8 bases at J, with 16 bases in the middle. CDR3 DNA: TGTGCCAGTAGCAAACCGGGACATCTGGAAAAACTGTTTTTT. Its translation is CASSKPGHLEKLFF.

The chain is built from TRBV2 and TRBJ2-3, with TRBD2 matching over 7 bases. Losses at the gene ends were 6 bases for V and 3 bases for J; bases not matched to a gene: 3. CDR3 length equals 13 residues. The germline V gene has CDR1 SNHLY and CDR2 FYNNEI. The CDR3 sequence: CASSLAATDTQYF. The CDR3, as DNA: TGTGCCAGCAGCCTAGCGGCGACAGATACGCAGTATTTT.

This chain joins TRBV29-1 and TRBJ1-2, with 8 bases that match TRBD1. V lost 6 bases, J lost 7 bases, and 7 bases stayed unmatched. This CDR3 spans 12 amino acids. Germline loops: CDR1 SQVTM, CDR2 ANQGSEA. For the CDR3, the DNA is TGCAGCGTAGGGGACAGGTCGTTTGGCTACACCTTC. Its translation is CSVGDRSFGYTF. The complete variable domain, with remaining parts taken from reference TRBV29-1 and TRBJ1-2, reads SAVISQKPSRDICQRGTSLTIQCQVDSQVTMMFWYRQQPGQSLTLIATANQGSEATYESGFVIDKFPISRPNLTFSTLTVSNMSPEDSSIYLCSVGDRSFGYTFGSGTRLTVV.

The chain combines TRBV29-1 with TRBJ2-3; the D gene is possibly TRBD2 (6 bases). V was cut by 2 bases and J by 9 bases, with 15 bases left in between. This CDR3 spans 13 amino acids. CDR1 and CDR2 (germline): SQVTM, ANQGSEA. In nucleotides, the CDR3 is TGCAGCGTTGAAATACTGGGGGGTTGGACGCAGTATTTT. Encoded protein: CSVEILGGWTQYF.

The gene calls are TRBV6-2 or TRBV6-3 and TRBJ2-1; D is uncertain. V lost 2 bases, J lost 0 bases, and 17 bases lay in between. CDR1 and CDR2 from the germline V gene are MNHEY and SVGEGT. The CDR3 spans 18 residues. CDR3 DNA: TGTGCCAGCAGTTACCAACTTGGGCAGCCGAGCTCCTACAATGAGCAGTTCTTC. Translating gives CASSYQLGQPSSYNEQFF.

This rearrangement joins TRBV7-2 to TRBJ1-2; a weak D match, TRBD1 (5 bases). The germline V and J ends were trimmed by 2 bases and 5 bases, with 18 bases remaining between them. There are 16 residues in the CDR3. CDR1 is SGHTA, CDR2 FQGNSA, per germline. CDR3 sequence (DNA): TGTGCCAGCAGCTTATTAAAGGGGTCCGGCCCGTATGGCTACACCTTC. Protein: CASSLLKGSGPYGYTF.